This is a list of T cell receptor beta chains from one sample in a study of vaccination effects on CD4 cells after COVID-19. Profiling relied on immunoSEQ multiplex PCR, and the TCRdb table lists in-frame clones only, not all of them. The sample shows about 16,000 clones, roughly 70% of them seen only once. These receptors' targets are unknown. The source material was CD4+ T cells from PBMCs cultured with SARS-CoV-2 spike peptides, sampled after COVID-19 vaccination. The receptor set was obtained from a human donor who received a COVID-19 vaccine. Each CDR3 is given with its conserved first and last residue. The D gene is left open where the match is weak. Not all rows give a size; the values are once, few, many and, for expanded clones, a class.

J: TRBJ1-5
V: TRBV4-3
size: -
D: -
DNA: TGCGCCAGCAGCCAAGATCCCCCCCACGAGGGGGACCAGCCCCAGCATTTT
CDR3: CASSQDPPHEGDQPQHF

J: TRBJ2-1
V: TRBV2
size: few
D: -
DNA: TGTGCCAGCAGTGAAAAGGAATACAATGAGCAGTTCTTC
CDR3: CASSEKEYNEQFF

J: TRBJ2-3
V: TRBV7-2
size: -
D: TRBD2
DNA: TGTGCCAGCAGCTTTGTCGCGGGAGGGACAGATACGCAGTATTTT
CDR3: CASSFVAGGTDTQYF

J: TRBJ2-1
V: TRBV9
size: -
D: -
DNA: TGTGCCAGCAGCGTAGGTGGTAGCGGAACCTACAATGAGCAGTTCTTC
CDR3: CASSVGGSGTYNEQFF

J: TRBJ2-3
V: TRBV18
size: -
D: -
DNA: TGTGCCAGCTCACGAGGGACCAGCCCTAGCACAGATACGCAGTATTTT
CDR3: CASSRGTSPSTDTQYF

J: TRBJ1-4
V: TRBV27
size: -
D: TRBD1
DNA: TGTGCCAGCAGTTTATTGGTCGGGCAGGGGGAGGAAAAACTGTTTTTT
CDR3: CASSLLVGQGEEKLFF

J: TRBJ1-2
V: TRBV25-1
size: -
D: TRBD1
DNA: TGTGCCAGCAGTGCCGAGACAGGGCCAGGGGGCTACACCTTC
CDR3: CASSAETGPGGYTF

J: TRBJ2-2
V: TRBV28
size: -
D: -
DNA: TGTGCCAGCAGCCTCAATGGGGGGAGGACCGGGGAGCTGTTTTTT
CDR3: CASSLNGGRTGELFF

J: TRBJ2-1
V: TRBV28
size: -
D: TRBD2
DNA: TGTGCCAGTGTAGCGGGGGGGAAGAGAAATGAGCAGTTCTTC
CDR3: CASVAGGKRNEQFF

J: TRBJ1-1
V: TRBV11-3
size: -
D: -
DNA: TGTGCCAGCAGCTTAGATGGGCAGTCTGAAGCTTTCTTT
CDR3: CASSLDGQSEAFF

J: TRBJ2-3
V: TRBV9
size: -
D: -
DNA: TGTGCCAGCAGCGTAGCTGGAGGGAACACAGATACGCAGTATTTT
CDR3: CASSVAGGNTDTQYF

J: TRBJ2-4
V: TRBV6-5
size: -
D: -
DNA: TGTGCCAGCAGTTACTCGTCCAGGATAAACATTCAGTACTTC
CDR3: CASSYSSRINIQYF

J: TRBJ2-6
V: TRBV18
size: once
D: TRBD2
DNA: TGTGCCAGCTCACGGGTTCGAGCGGGAGCCTCTGGGGCCAACGTCCTGACTTTC
CDR3: CASSRVRAGASGANVLTF

J: TRBJ1-2
V: TRBV18
size: -
D: -
DNA: TGTGCCAGCTCACCACTGGCAGAGAACTATGGCTACACCTTC
CDR3: CASSPLAENYGYTF

J: TRBJ2-3
V: TRBV6-2/TRBV6-3
size: once
D: TRBD1
DNA: TGTGCCAGCAGTTCCGACAGGGCCACAGATACGCAGTATTTT
CDR3: CASSSDRATDTQYF

J: TRBJ2-1
V: TRBV6-1
size: -
D: TRBD2
DNA: TGTGCCAGCAGTGAAGACACTAGCGCTTACAATGAGCAGTTCTTC
CDR3: CASSEDTSAYNEQFF

J: TRBJ1-2
V: TRBV4-2
size: -
D: TRBD1
DNA: TGTGCCAGCAGCCAAGAGTCCGGGACAGGGAGAGGCTACACCTTC
CDR3: CASSQESGTGRGYTF

J: TRBJ1-5
V: TRBV30
size: few
D: -
DNA: TGTGCCTGGAGTCCACGAGGCGGGGGCATGGGCAATCAGCCCCAGCATTTT
CDR3: CAWSPRGGGMGNQPQHF

J: TRBJ1-4
V: TRBV28
size: -
D: TRBD1
DNA: TGTGCCAGCAGAGGCAACAGGGGGCTCGAAAAACTGTTTTTT
CDR3: CASRGNRGLEKLFF

J: TRBJ1-3
V: TRBV30
size: few
D: TRBD1
DNA: TGTGCCTGGAATACAGGGGGCTTGGGCACCATATATTTT
CDR3: CAWNTGGLGTIYF

J: TRBJ2-3
V: TRBV15
size: -
D: -
DNA: TGTGCCACCAGCCGAAGACGCGGATCCACAGATACGCAGTATTTT
CDR3: CATSRRRGSTDTQYF

J: TRBJ1-2
V: TRBV6-6
size: -
D: -
DNA: TGTGCCAGCAGTTCTGACAGTAACTATGGCTACACCTTC
CDR3: CASSSDSNYGYTF

J: TRBJ2-3
V: TRBV6-1
size: once
D: -
DNA: TGTGCCAGCAGTGAACATCCTAGCACAGATACGCAGTATTTT
CDR3: CASSEHPSTDTQYF

J: TRBJ2-5
V: TRBV5-4
size: -
D: -
DNA: TGTGCCAGCAGCTTAGTGGGGGCCGGGGAGACCCAGTACTTC
CDR3: CASSLVGAGETQYF

J: TRBJ1-2
V: TRBV18
size: few
D: TRBD1
DNA: TGTGCCAGCTCACCGGGGACAGGGGGTAATGGCTACACCTTC
CDR3: CASSPGTGGNGYTF

J: TRBJ2-7
V: TRBV15
size: -
D: TRBD2
DNA: TGTGCCACCAGCAGAGGAACCCAGGGTACTAGCGGATACTACGAGCAGTACTTC
CDR3: CATSRGTQGTSGYYEQYF

J: TRBJ2-2
V: TRBV7-9
size: -
D: -
DNA: TGTGCCAGCAGTCCCCACCTCACCGGGGAGCTGTTTTTT
CDR3: CASSPHLTGELFF

J: TRBJ2-2
V: TRBV7-7
size: -
D: TRBD2
DNA: TGTGCTAGCAGCTCCCTAGCGGGAGATTTGCCCGGGGAGCTGTTTTTT
CDR3: CASSSLAGDLPGELFF

J: TRBJ2-3
V: TRBV28
size: -
D: -
DNA: TGTGCCAGCAGTTCTCCTACGGCACACACAGATACGCAGTATTTT
CDR3: CASSSPTAHTDTQYF

J: TRBJ1-5
V: TRBV4-2
size: few
D: TRBD1
DNA: TGTGCCAGCAGCCTTACAGGGGACCGCTATCAGCCCCAGCATTTT
CDR3: CASSLTGDRYQPQHF

J: TRBJ2-2
V: TRBV5-1
size: few
D: TRBD2
DNA: TGCGCCAGCGGCCAACTAGCGGGAAACACCGGGGAGCTGTTTTTT
CDR3: CASGQLAGNTGELFF

J: TRBJ2-1
V: TRBV20-1
size: medium-sized
D: -
DNA: TGCAGTGCTAAGGTGGGGTACGGGCAGTTCTTC
CDR3: CSAKVGYGQFF

J: TRBJ2-7
V: TRBV20-1
size: -
D: TRBD2
DNA: TGCAGTGCTAGTAAAAGCGGGAGGTTATACTACGAGCAGTACTTC
CDR3: CSASKSGRLYYEQYF

J: TRBJ2-3
V: TRBV15
size: -
D: TRBD2
DNA: TGTGCCACCAGCGAAAATACCGGGACTATCACAGATACGCAGTATTTT
CDR3: CATSENTGTITDTQYF

J: TRBJ1-6
V: TRBV30
size: -
D: -
DNA: TGTGCCTGGAGTCTGGTAAAAGGGACCCTCCACTTT
CDR3: CAWSLVKGTLHF

J: TRBJ1-2
V: TRBV7-3
size: -
D: TRBD1
DNA: TGTGCCAGCGGGACAGGGGAGCACTATGGCTACACCTTC
CDR3: CASGTGEHYGYTF

J: TRBJ1-1
V: TRBV12-3/TRBV12-4
size: once
D: TRBD1
DNA: TGTGCCAGCAGGGGACAGGGGAACACTGAAGCTTTCTTT
CDR3: CASRGQGNTEAFF

J: TRBJ1-3
V: TRBV3-1/TRBV3-2
size: -
D: -
DNA: TGTGCCAGCAGCCGGGGTCGGGTGTTGGGCACCATATATTTT
CDR3: CASSRGRVLGTIYF

J: TRBJ1-2
V: TRBV7-9
size: few
D: -
DNA: TGTGCCAGCAGCATTACAGGGTTGGATGGCTACACCTTC
CDR3: CASSITGLDGYTF

J: TRBJ2-5
V: TRBV5-6
size: -
D: -
DNA: TGTGCCAGCAGCTTAGGGGATCGGGAGACCCAGTACTTC
CDR3: CASSLGDRETQYF

J: TRBJ1-4
V: TRBV5-5
size: medium-sized
D: -
DNA: TGTGCCAGCAGCCATGAGGGTTCAACTAATGAAAAACTGTTTTTT
CDR3: CASSHEGSTNEKLFF

J: TRBJ2-1
V: TRBV19
size: -
D: TRBD2
DNA: TGTGCCAGTAGTATGGGCACGGGACTAGCGGGAACCGATGAGCAGTTCTTC
CDR3: CASSMGTGLAGTDEQFF

J: TRBJ1-1
V: TRBV10-2
size: -
D: -
DNA: TGCGCCAGCAGTAGGGTCGGTCGGGGCGGTGTCAGGGTGAACACTGAAGCTTTCTTT
CDR3: CASSRVGRGGVRVNTEAFF

J: TRBJ2-7
V: TRBV7-2
size: -
D: -
DNA: TGTGCCAGCAGCTCCAGGGTTGTCACGAACTACGAGCAGTACTTC
CDR3: CASSSRVVTNYEQYF

J: TRBJ2-2
V: TRBV5-4
size: -
D: TRBD2
DNA: TGTGCCAGCAGCTACCGTATAGCTAGCGGGAGGGCCGGGGAGCTGTTTTTT
CDR3: CASSYRIASGRAGELFF

J: TRBJ1-1
V: TRBV6-5
size: -
D: -
DNA: TGTGCCAGCAGTTCATCCTATACCGGGATCAGCACTGAAGCTTTCTTT
CDR3: CASSSSYTGISTEAFF

J: TRBJ1-2
V: TRBV6-2/TRBV6-3
size: -
D: -
DNA: TGTGCCAGCAGTCCCTCACAGGGTGCTTTACATGGCTACACCTTC
CDR3: CASSPSQGALHGYTF